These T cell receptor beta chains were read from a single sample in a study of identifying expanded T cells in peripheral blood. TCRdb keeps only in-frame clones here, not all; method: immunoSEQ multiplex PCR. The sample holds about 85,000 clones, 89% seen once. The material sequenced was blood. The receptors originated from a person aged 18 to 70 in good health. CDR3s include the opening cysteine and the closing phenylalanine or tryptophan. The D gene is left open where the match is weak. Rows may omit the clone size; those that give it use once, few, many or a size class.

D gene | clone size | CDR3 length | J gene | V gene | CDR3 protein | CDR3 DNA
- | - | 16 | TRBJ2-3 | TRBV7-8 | CASSLAMAGGTDTQYF | TGTGCCAGCAGCTTAGCGATGGCAGGGGGCACAGATACGCAGTATTTT
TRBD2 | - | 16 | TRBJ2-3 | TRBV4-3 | CASSQGSGGGTDTQYF | TGCGCCAGCAGCCAAGGTAGCGGGGGGGGCACAGATACGCAGTATTTT
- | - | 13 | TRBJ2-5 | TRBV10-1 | CASSEGGAGTQYF | TGCGCCAGCAGTGAAGGCGGGGCGGGGACCCAGTACTTC
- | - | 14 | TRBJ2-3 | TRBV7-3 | CASSFDRFTDTQYF | TGTGCCAGCAGCTTCGACAGATTTACAGATACGCAGTATTTT
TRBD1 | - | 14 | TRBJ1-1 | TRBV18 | CASSQQGANTEAFF | TGTGCCAGCTCACAGCAGGGGGCGAATACTGAAGCTTTCTTT
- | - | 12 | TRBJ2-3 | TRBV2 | CASSETSDTQYF | TGTGCCAGCAGTGAAACCTCAGATACGCAGTATTTT
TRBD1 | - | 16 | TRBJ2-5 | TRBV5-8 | CASSPGTGKVGETQYF | TGTGCCAGCAGCCCGGGGACAGGGAAGGTGGGAGAGACCCAGTACTTC
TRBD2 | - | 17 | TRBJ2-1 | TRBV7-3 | CASSLMGGGLAGGEQFF | TGTGCCAGCAGCTTAATGGGGGGTGGACTAGCGGGAGGCGAGCAGTTCTTC
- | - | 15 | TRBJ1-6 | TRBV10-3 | CATAARAQENSPLHF | TGTGCCACCGCGGCTAGGGCACAGGAGAATTCACCCCTCCACTTT
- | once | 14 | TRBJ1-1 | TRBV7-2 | CASSLGAGRTEAFF | TGTGCCAGCAGCTTGGGAGCAGGGAGAACTGAAGCTTTCTTT
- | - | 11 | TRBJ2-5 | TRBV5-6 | CASSRKETQYF | TGTGCCAGCAGCCGGAAAGAGACCCAGTACTTC
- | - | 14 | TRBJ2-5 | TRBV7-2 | CASSTAGGGETQYF | TGTGCCAGCAGCACAGCGGGTGGGGGAGAGACCCAGTACTTC
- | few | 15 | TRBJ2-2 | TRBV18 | CASSGRGSNTGELFF | TGTGCCAGCTCAGGCAGGGGATCGAACACCGGGGAGCTGTTTTTT
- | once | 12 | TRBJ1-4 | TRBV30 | CAWAGTNEKLFF | TGTGCCTGGGCCGGGACTAATGAAAAACTGTTTTTT
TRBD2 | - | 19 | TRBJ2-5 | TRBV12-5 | CASGLGGGLAGANQETQYF | TGTGCTAGTGGTTTAGGCGGGGGACTAGCGGGTGCAAATCAAGAGACCCAGTACTTC